This TCR beta chain emerged from a study of CD8 T cells in Susac syndrome. High-throughput TCR beta sequencing covered peripheral CD8+ and CD4+ T cells. TEMRA cells were enriched by FACS, while CD8+ and CD4+ T cells were obtained through a negative isolation that was performed magnetically. The germline V gene encodes CDR1 GTSNPN and CDR2 SVGIG (reference sequence). The ends were cut back, 2 bases at V and 6 bases at J, with 14 bases in the middle. The CDR3 sequence is 14 residues long. The RNA, 0.5 to 1 ug, was put through reverse transcription using random hexamers. Across 54 Vbeta and 13 Jbeta, TCR beta CDR3 was amplified with immunoSEQ multiplex PCR. TCRdb recomputed calls from the immunoSEQ multiplex PCR reads with MiXCR, one row per CDR3 protein. Here the sample spans hundreds of thousands of distinct CDR3 sequences, roughly 92% being singletons.

The sequence came from a human donor with multiple sclerosis. The gene calls are TRBV30 and TRBJ1-5, with a weak D call TRBD1 (6 bases). The sequenced sample was CD8+ T cells from PBMCs. The CDR3 region has the DNA TGTGCCTGGAGTTTTGACAGGCCTGGTCAGCCCCAGCATTTT. This gives the protein CAWSFDRPGQPQHF.